The rows below give T cell receptor beta chains drawn from one sample of a study of blood T cell repertoires in COVID-19. Repertoires were generated with immunoSEQ multiplex PCR, while TCRdb's copy carries only in-frame clones and drops some. The sample includes approximately 240,000 clones, about 93% seen only once; the top ten take roughly 0.8%. Sequencing input: peripheral blood. The receptor set was obtained from a man aged 30 to 39 with COVID-19, enrolled during active disease. CDR3s include the opening cysteine and the closing phenylalanine or tryptophan. D genes are given only for firm matches. Part of the rows lack a size; the others show once, few, many or a class for expanded clones.

DNA	CDR3	size	D	V	J
TGTGCCAGCAGTTACGGGCAGAGCTATGGCTACACCTTC	CASSYGQSYGYTF	many	.	TRBV6-5	TRBJ1-2
TGTGCCATCAGTGAGGGGCTGGGACAGCGCTATGGCTACACCTTC	CAISEGLGQRYGYTF	once	TRBD1	TRBV10-3	TRBJ1-2
TGCGCCAGCAGCTTGGGAACAGGGGGCTACACTGAAGCTTTCTTT	CASSLGTGGYTEAFF	.	TRBD1	TRBV5-1	TRBJ1-1
TGTGCCAGCAGCTTGGGACAGACTAGCAATCAGCCCCAGCATTTT	CASSLGQTSNQPQHF	.	TRBD1	TRBV7-2	TRBJ1-5
TGTGCCAGCAGTTGGTCAGGGGGCGGTTATTCACCCCTCCACTTT	CASSWSGGGYSPLHF	.	TRBD1	TRBV27	TRBJ1-6
TGTGCCAGCAGCTCTGATTTGGGGGCGGACACTGAAGCTTTCTTT	CASSSDLGADTEAFF	.	.	TRBV6-6	TRBJ1-1
TGTGCCAGCAGCAGGGGGCGCGAATCACCCCTCCACTTT	CASSRGRESPLHF	.	TRBD1	TRBV3-1/TRBV3-2	TRBJ1-6
TGCGCCAGCTTCAGGGGGCCCTACGAAGCTTTCTTT	CASFRGPYEAFF	.	TRBD1	TRBV5-1	TRBJ1-1
TGTGCCAGCAGTGCAGGGGGCGGGGGAAACATTCAGTACTTC	CASSAGGGGNIQYF	.	.	TRBV7-9	TRBJ2-4
TGTGCCAGCAGTACTAGCTACGAGCAGTACTTC	CASSTSYEQYF	.	.	TRBV11-2	TRBJ2-7
TGTGCCATCAGTGAGTTGGAGGACGAGCAGTACTTC	CAISELEDEQYF	.	.	TRBV10-3	TRBJ2-7
TGTGCCACCAGCAGAGTAGTTCCTACAGGAGCAGATACGCAGTATTTT	CATSRVVPTGADTQYF	.	.	TRBV15	TRBJ2-3
TGTGCCAGCAGCCCCCTCCCTAATTCACCCCTCCACTTT	CASSPLPNSPLHF	.	.	TRBV9	TRBJ1-6
TGTGCCAGCAGTCGGGACACCAATCAGCCCCAGCATTTT	CASSRDTNQPQHF	few	.	TRBV12-3/TRBV12-4	TRBJ1-5
TGTGCCAGCAAACCTAACAGGTGGAATTCACCCCTCCACTTT	CASKPNRWNSPLHF	.	.	TRBV2	TRBJ1-6
TGCAGTGCCAACAGGGGTGAGGGCTACACCTTC	CSANRGEGYTF	.	TRBD1	TRBV20-1	TRBJ1-2
TGTGCCAGCAGCTCCCGGGGGGGCTACTACAATGAGCAGTTCTTC	CASSSRGGYYNEQFF	few	TRBD2	TRBV6-2/TRBV6-3	TRBJ2-1
TGTGCCAGCAGCTTCGAAGGGGGTTTCAATTCACCCCTCCACTTT	CASSFEGGFNSPLHF	.	.	TRBV6-5	TRBJ1-6